This entry lists 28 T cell receptor beta chains sequenced from one sample in a study of T-cell reconstitution after alpha-beta-depleted transplantation in children. The library targeted TCRbeta and was prepared with unique molecular identifiers. MiXCR, applied by TCRdb to the PCR reads, yields one record per CDR3 protein. The sample has some 200,000 distinct CDR3 sequences, about a tenth seen once; the top ten hold around 6.2%. The material sequenced was PBMCs from the stem cell graft donor, taken from the stem cell graft. The receptors come from a human donor who donated a stem cell graft to a child with acute lymphoblastic leukemia.

This clonotype was seen a handful of times. This chain uses TRBV5-1 with TRBJ2-5, with D uncertain. V lost 1 base and J 0 bases, leaving 7 bases between the germline ends. The CDR3 length is 14 residues. Germline V gives CDR1 SGHRS, CDR2 YFSETQ. As DNA, the CDR3 is TGCGCCAGCAGCTTGTTTAACTACCAAGAGACCCAGTACTTC. Translation: CASSLFNYQETQYF.

This CDR3 is CAWSVPFTYEQYF. DNA for the CDR3: TGTGCCTGGAGTGTGCCGTTCACCTACGAGCAGTACTTC. The rearrangement joins TRBV30 to TRBJ2-7; D uncertain. CDR1 GTSNPN and CDR2 SVGIG come from the germline V gene (reference sequence). This CDR3 has 13 residues. Trimming shortened V by 0 bases and J by 2 bases, and 8 bases separated the two germline ends.

This clonotype has only a few counts. V usage is TRBV5-1 and J usage is TRBJ2-7, with D hard to call. Per germline, CDR1 SGHRS and CDR2 YFSETQ. V gave up 0 bases and J gave up 2 bases, with 9 bases separating them. This CDR3 has 14 amino acids. The CDR3 DNA sequence: TGCGCCAGCAGCTTGGAGGTGAGGACCTACGAGCAGTACTTC. Residues: CASSLEVRTYEQYF. Variable domain in full (rest from reference TRBV5-1 and TRBJ2-7): KAGVTQTPRYLIKTRGQQVTLSCSPISGHRSVSWYQQTPGQGLQFLFEYFSETQRNKGNFPGRFSGRQFSNSRSEMNVSTLELGDSALYLCASSLEVRTYEQYFGPGTRLTVT.

Regarding this clonotype: One junction end does not reproduce the germline sequence, and a read error may be involved. The chain carries TRBV3-1 and TRBJ1-1; D gene ambiguous. Germline CDR1 and CDR2: LGHDT and YNNKEL (reference sequence). The CDR3 runs to 12 residues. The CDR3 DNA reads TGTGCCAGAAGCCAAGCCGACACTGAAGCTTTCTTT. Its protein product is CARSQADTEAFF.

The table lists this clonotype with a few counts. The chain is built from TRBV5-1 and TRBJ2-5; the match to TRBD2 covers 7 bases. The CDR3 spans 12 residues. CDR1 is SGHRS and CDR2 is YFSETQ in the germline V gene. The J segment lost 10 bases and the V segment lost 0 bases, leaving 3 bases of the junction unmatched. The CDR3, as DNA: TGCGCCAGCAGCTTGGAACGGGGGGACCAGTACTTC. Protein sequence: CASSLERGDQYF.

The table lists this clonotype with many counts. V usage is TRBV12-3 or TRBV12-4 and J usage is TRBJ1-5, with 8 bases aligning to TRBD1. V gave up 6 bases and J gave up 6 bases; unmatched junction bases: 7. The CDR3 spans 14 residues. The CDR3 is CASSQTGGRQPQHF. CDR3 nucleotides: TGTGCCAGCAGCCAAACAGGGGGTCGTCAGCCCCAGCATTTT.

The chain links TRBV29-1 to TRBJ2-5, with TRBD2 matching 9 bases. Losses at the gene ends were 4 bases for V and 5 bases for J; bases not matched to a gene: 8. CDR3 size: 14 residues. The germline gives CDR1 SQVTM, CDR2 ANQGSEA. CDR3 coding DNA: TGCAGCGTTGTATTTGGGACTAGCATGGAGACCCAGTACTTC. Its translation: CSVVFGTSMETQYF.

V is TRBV10-3 and J is TRBJ2-7, with 10 bases fitting TRBD1. The length of the CDR3 is 14 residues. CDR1 and CDR2 (germline): ENHRY, SYGVKD. J gave up 0 bases and V 5 bases, and 1 base lay outside the gene matches. CDR3 amino acids: CAISRDRGSYEQYF. The CDR3 nucleotides are TGTGCCATCAGTCGGGACAGGGGCTCCTACGAGCAGTACTTC.

This clonotype was seen at least ten times. The rearrangement joins TRBV20-1 to TRBJ1-6, with D perhaps matching TRBD1 (5 bases). CDR3 length: 14 amino acids. V was pared by 3 bases and J by 8 bases, with 14 bases between. The germline V gene has CDR1 DFQATT and CDR2 SNEGSKA (reference sequence). The CDR3 reads CSARTDRYDSPLHF. Here the CDR3 DNA reads TGCAGTGCTAGGACCGACAGATATGATTCACCCCTCCACTTT.

The rearrangement uses TRBV11-2 and TRBJ1-3; D call uncertain. Trimming took 6 bases from V and 4 from J, leaving 22 bases between them. The CDR3 consists of 17 residues. Germline V gives CDR1 SGHAT, CDR2 FQNNGV. Here the CDR3 DNA reads TGTGCCAGCAGTCGCCCTTACCCTCAGGTTCTGGGAAACACCATATATTTT. This encodes CASSRPYPQVLGNTIYF.

This chain uses TRBV20-1 with TRBJ1-4, with D possibly being TRBD1 (5 bases). V was pared by 4 bases and J by 0 bases, with 15 bases between. The CDR3 has 16 residues. Germline values: CDR1 DFQATT, CDR2 SNEGSKA (reference sequence). This CDR3 reads CSATKIGHATNEKLFF. For the CDR3, the DNA is TGCAGTGCTACTAAAATCGGACATGCAACTAATGAAAAACTGTTTTTT.

CDR3 DNA sequence: TGCAGTGCCCGGACTAGCGGGGGGTCGAACACCGGGGAGCTGTTTTTT. This encodes CSARTSGGSNTGELFF. The genes are TRBV20-1 and TRBJ2-2; TRBD2 matches 14 bases. V was pared by 6 bases and J by 0 bases, with 3 bases of the junction left unmatched. Germline assignment: CDR1 DFQATT and CDR2 SNEGSKA (reference sequence). The CDR3 covers 16 residues.

This clonotype turned up a few times. The chain is built from TRBV27 and TRBJ2-5; 9 positions agree with TRBD2. This CDR3 comprises 14 residues. Germline lookup yields CDR1 MNHEY and CDR2 SMNVEV (reference sequence). The V gene end was trimmed by 5 bases and the J gene end by 2 bases; junction bases not matched to a gene: 3. CDR3: CASSTTSGQETQYF. Written as DNA, the CDR3 is TGTGCCAGCAGTACTACTAGCGGGCAAGAGACCCAGTACTTC.

There are a few counts of this clonotype. The chain recombines TRBV12-3 or TRBV12-4 with TRBJ1-2; 7 bases are shared with TRBD1. Trimming cost V 6 bases and J 12 bases; bases outside gene matches: 10. The CDR3 is 12 residues long. CDR3 DNA: TGTGCCAGCAGCGAAAAAAGACAGGGCAACACCTTC. Its translation: CASSEKRQGNTF.

This clonotype was seen a few times. V is TRBV5-6 and J is TRBJ2-5, with 8 positions matching TRBD2. The CDR3 consists of 15 residues. Germline assignment: CDR1 SGHDT and CDR2 YYEEEE. The V segment lost 3 bases and the J segment 2 bases; nucleotides outside the gene matches: 6. In DNA form, the CDR3 reads TGTGCCAGCAGCTCGGCGGGGGGCTGGCAAGAGACCCAGTACTTC. The encoded protein is CASSSAGGWQETQYF.

This clonotype was seen only a few times. The chain links TRBV19 to TRBJ1-6, with 7 bases identical to TRBD1. Looked up from germline, CDR1 is LNHDA and CDR2 is SQIVND (reference sequence). The CDR3 is made up of 12 amino acids. Unmatched junction bases numbered 4, after V lost 9 bases and J lost 8 bases. CDR3 sequence reads: CASGTGDSPLHF. In DNA form, the CDR3 reads TGTGCCAGCGGTACAGGGGATTCACCCCTCCACTTT.

This clonotype was seen more than once but under ten times. The chain has TRBV5-6 and TRBJ2-3, with 11 positions matching TRBD1. CDR1 SGHDT and CDR2 YYEEEE come from the germline V gene. The CDR3 totals 14 residues. Trimming removed 5 bases from V and 4 bases from J; junction bases left unmatched: 3. This CDR3 reads CASRGQGGADTQYF. The CDR3 bases are TGTGCCAGCAGGGGACAGGGGGGAGCAGATACGCAGTATTTT.

This clonotype was seen ten or more times. The chain is built from TRBV5-1 and TRBJ1-4; TRBD1 matches 10 bases. The CDR3 loop spans 18 amino acids. Per germline, CDR1 SGHRS and CDR2 YFSETQ. Trimming at V came to 6 bases and at J to 2 bases, leaving 13 bases not matched to a gene. CDR3 sequence: CASKAGTGAAATNEKLFF. CDR3 nucleotide sequence: TGCGCCAGCAAGGCCGGGACAGGGGCAGCTGCGACTAATGAAAAACTGTTTTTT.

This clonotype was counted many times. V and J are TRBV27 and TRBJ2-2; D call uncertain. This CDR3 has 14 residues. Germline V gives CDR1 MNHEY, CDR2 SMNVEV (reference sequence). Trimming cost V 5 bases and J 3 bases, with 10 bases left between them. The CDR3 reads CASSRPADTGELFF. DNA for the CDR3: TGTGCCAGCAGTCGCCCGGCGGACACCGGGGAGCTGTTTTTT.

The sample holds many counts of this clonotype. The J gene is TRBJ2-2, the V gene TRBV5-8; no reliable D call. The CDR3 runs to 15 residues. Germline values: CDR1 SGHTS, CDR2 YDEGEE. Trimming removed 2 bases at V and 5 bases at J, with 13 bases between. CDR3: CASSFGQVQTGELFF. DNA for the CDR3: TGTGCCAGCAGCTTCGGGCAGGTCCAAACCGGGGAGCTGTTTTTT. Looking up the rest from reference TRBV5-8 and TRBJ2-2 gives the full variable domain: EAGVTQSPTHLIKTRGQQATLRCSPISGHTSVYWYQQALGLGLQFLLWYDEGEERNRGNFPPRFSGRQFPNYSSELNVNALELEDSALYLCASSFGQVQTGELFFGEGSRLTVL.

This clonotype was counted many times. J is TRBJ2-3 and V is TRBV7-9; a weak D match, TRBD2 (7 bases). CDR1 is SEHNR and CDR2 is FQNEAQ in the germline V gene (reference sequence). The CDR3 loop spans 14 amino acids. V was trimmed by 1 base and J by 8 bases, leaving 13 bases between them. CDR3 DNA: TGTGCCAGCAGCTTAGTGGGGGGGCCGGCTACGCAGTATTTT. Protein sequence: CASSLVGGPATQYF.

This clonotype was recorded at least ten times. V and J are TRBV9 and TRBJ1-1; D might be TRBD1 (5 bases). The CDR3 totals 12 residues. V lost 2 bases and J 8 bases, leaving 10 bases between the germline ends. Germline-derived CDR1 and CDR2 are SGDLS and YYNGEE. The DNA of the CDR3 is TGTGCCAGCAGCGTGCGCGGGACGGAAGCTTTCTTT. Translation gives CASSVRGTEAFF.

In its sample, this clonotype was seen many times. This chain connects TRBV24-1 to TRBJ2-5; D unresolved. Trimming removed 7 bases at V and 10 bases at J, with 15 bases between. Germline CDR1 KGHDR, CDR2 SFDVKD. The CDR3 length is 12 residues. Here the CDR3 reads CATSQLSGVQYF. CDR3 in DNA: TGTGCCACCAGCCAACTTAGTGGGGTCCAGTACTTC.

This clonotype was seen at least ten times. The chain carries TRBV27 and TRBJ1-5; D ambiguous. Trimming removed 8 bases at V and 0 bases at J, with 14 bases between. The CDR3 loop spans 15 amino acids. CDR1 is MNHEY and CDR2 is SMNVEV in the germline V gene (reference sequence). This CDR3 is CASSQSGDSNQPQHF. The CDR3 DNA sequence: TGTGCCAGCTCCCAAAGCGGGGATAGCAATCAGCCCCAGCATTTT.

This clonotype showed up many times. The chain joins TRBV6-5 to TRBJ2-1; 7 bases are shared with TRBD2. This CDR3 has 16 amino acids. Losses at the gene ends were 3 bases for V and 8 bases for J; bases not matched to a gene: 13. Germline loops: CDR1 MNHEY, CDR2 SVGAGI. The CDR3 spells CASSYRAGPIFDEQFF. The CDR3 nucleotides are TGTGCCAGCAGTTATCGAGCGGGGCCAATCTTCGATGAGCAGTTCTTC.

This clonotype was seen many times. The chain uses TRBV12-5 and TRBJ1-1; no reliable D call. Germline CDR1 is LGHNT and CDR2 is FRNRAP. V dropped 6 bases and J dropped 0 bases, with 8 bases sitting between them. CDR3 length: 13 residues. This CDR3 is CASGLNVNTEAFF. CDR3 DNA: TGTGCTAGTGGGTTAAATGTGAACACTGAAGCTTTCTTT.

The table lists this clonotype with a few counts. CDR3 protein: CVVRAGGFGNQPQHF. Here the CDR3 DNA reads TGTGTCGTGAGGGCAGGGGGCTTTGGAAATCAGCCCCAGCATTTT. The rearrangement uses TRBV6-1 and TRBJ1-5, with 8 positions matching TRBD1. CDR1 and CDR2 (germline): MNHNS, SASEGT. The CDR3 contains 15 residues.

At least ten counts were recorded for this clonotype. This sequence joins TRBV7-9 and TRBJ1-5; no firm D call. The V gene's germline CDR1 is SEHNR and CDR2 FQNEAQ (reference sequence). Trimming shortened V by 5 bases and J by 4 bases, and 9 bases separated the two germline ends. CDR3 length: 13 residues. CDR3 in DNA: TGTGCCAGCAGCGACGTAGTGAATCAGCCCCAGCATTTT. Amino acid sequence: CASSDVVNQPQHF.